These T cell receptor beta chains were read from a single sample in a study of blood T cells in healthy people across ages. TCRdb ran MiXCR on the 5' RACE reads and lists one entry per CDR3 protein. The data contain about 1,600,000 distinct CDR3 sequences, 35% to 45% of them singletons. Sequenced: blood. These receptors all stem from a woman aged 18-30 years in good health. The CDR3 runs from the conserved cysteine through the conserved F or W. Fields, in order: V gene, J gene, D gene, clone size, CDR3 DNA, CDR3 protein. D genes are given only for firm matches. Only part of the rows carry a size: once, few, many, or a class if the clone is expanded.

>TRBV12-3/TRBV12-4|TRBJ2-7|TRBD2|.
TGTGCCAGCAGTTTAACGGCGGGGGGCTCTAGCTCCTGCGAGCAGTACTTC
CASSLTAGGSSSCEQYF
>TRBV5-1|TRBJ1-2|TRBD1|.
TGCGCCAGCAGCCCGGACAGGGGACGGGCTGGCTACACCTTC
CASSPDRGRAGYTF
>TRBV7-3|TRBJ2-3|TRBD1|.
TGTGCCAGCAGCTTAGAGTTTGACAGGGGCACAGATACGCAGTATTTT
CASSLEFDRGTDTQYF
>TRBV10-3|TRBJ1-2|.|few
TGTGCCATCAGTGAGTCGATAAAGGGCCCTCTCTATGGCTACACCTTC
CAISESIKGPLYGYTF
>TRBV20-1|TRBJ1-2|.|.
TGCAGTGCTCCGGACGCCTATGGCTACACCTTC
CSAPDAYGYTF
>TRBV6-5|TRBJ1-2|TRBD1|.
TGTGCCAGCAGTTACTCACGGACAGGGACCTTCTATGGCTACACCTTC
CASSYSRTGTFYGYTF
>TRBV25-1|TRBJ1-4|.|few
TGTGCCAGCAGTGATCCCAGGGGTAGTAATGAAAAACTGTTTTTT
CASSDPRGSNEKLFF
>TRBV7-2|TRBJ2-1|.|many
TGTGCCAGCAGTTTATCCGGGGCGTCCTACAATGAGCAGTTCTTC
CASSLSGASYNEQFF
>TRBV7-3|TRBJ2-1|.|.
TGTGCCAGCAGTTTAAACCCCCCAAGGGAGATACCCTCGGGCGATGAGCAGTTCTTC
CASSLNPPREIPSGDEQFF
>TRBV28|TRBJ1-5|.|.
TGTGCCAGCAGTTTTTTTGCAGGACCCAATCAGCCCCAGCATTTT
CASSFFAGPNQPQHF
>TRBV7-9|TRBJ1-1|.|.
TGTGCCAGCAGCTTTACAGAGGCCGGCACTGAAGCTTTCTTT
CASSFTEAGTEAFF